The clone carrying this T cell receptor (beta chain) has a single count. This entry comes from a study of blood T cell repertoires in COVID-19. Study-level information: The samples span acute and convalescent COVID-19 from the United States, Italy and Spain.

Germline V gives CDR1 SNHLY, CDR2 FYNNEI. The CDR3 is 12 amino acids. Trimming pared 7 bases from V and 2 bases from J, leaving 8 bases between. Here immunoSEQ multiplex PCR was the method, and the copy in TCRdb shows in-frame clones only, minus some. The table includes roughly 80,000 clones, 81% detected once. The sequence was collected from a man older than 75 with acute or convalescent COVID-19. This chain uses TRBV2 with TRBJ1-1; D is unclear. The source material was peripheral blood. The CDR3 sequence: CASNRHNTEAFF. The CDR3 nucleotides are TGTGCCAGCAACCGACACAACACTGAAGCTTTCTTT.